The sequence of this TCR beta chain was determined in a study of patients and donors after allogeneic stem cell transplantation. This clonotype has more than one count but fewer than ten. CDR3 size: 13 residues. Trimming took 6 bases from V and 5 from J, leaving 10 bases between them. Per germline, CDR1 SEHNR and CDR2 FQNEAQ (reference sequence). TCRdb ran MiXCR on the RT-PCR reads and lists one entry per CDR3 protein. The sample lists about 960,000 distinct CDR3 sequences; approximately 19% were seen once. The receptor was derived from a human donor who was either an allogeneic HSCT recipient or a stem cell or donor lymphocyte infusion donor (not recorded which). It is not recorded whose cells these are; they may come from a transplant donor. The V call is TRBV7-9, the J call TRBJ1-4; D gene unclear. Sequencing used blood, either unsorted or a sorted T cell fraction (not recorded which). The CDR3 spells CASSKTENEKLFF. CDR3 coding DNA: TGTGCCAGCAGTAAGACCGAGAATGAAAAACTGTTTTTT.